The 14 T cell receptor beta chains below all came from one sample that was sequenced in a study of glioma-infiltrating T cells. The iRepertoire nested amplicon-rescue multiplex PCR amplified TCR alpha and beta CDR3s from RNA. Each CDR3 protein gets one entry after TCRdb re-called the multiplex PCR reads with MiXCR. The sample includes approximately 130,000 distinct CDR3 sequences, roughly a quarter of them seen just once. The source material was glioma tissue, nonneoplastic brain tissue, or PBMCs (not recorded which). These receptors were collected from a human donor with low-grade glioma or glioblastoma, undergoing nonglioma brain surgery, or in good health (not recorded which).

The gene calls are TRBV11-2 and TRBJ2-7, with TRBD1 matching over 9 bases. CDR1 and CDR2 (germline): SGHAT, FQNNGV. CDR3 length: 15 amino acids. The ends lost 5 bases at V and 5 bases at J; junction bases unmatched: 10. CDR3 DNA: TGTGCCAGCAGCCTCGCATCGGACAGGGGAAACGAGCAGTACGTC. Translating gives CASSLASDRGNEQYV.

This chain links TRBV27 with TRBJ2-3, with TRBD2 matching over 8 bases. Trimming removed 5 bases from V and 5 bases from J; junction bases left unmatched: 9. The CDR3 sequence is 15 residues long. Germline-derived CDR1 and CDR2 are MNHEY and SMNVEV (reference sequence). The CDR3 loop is CASSDGTRRLDTQYF. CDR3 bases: TGTGCCAGCAGTGATGGGACTAGGAGGTTAGATACGCAGTATTTT.

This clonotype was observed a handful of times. CDR3 DNA: TGTGCCAGCTCACCGGACGGGAACACTGAAGCTTTCTTT. The encoded protein is CASSPDGNTEAFF. V gene TRBV18 combines with J gene TRBJ1-1; D remains unclear. Trimming shortened V by 3 bases and J by 1 base, and 6 bases separated the two germline ends. CDR1 is KGHSH, CDR2 LQKENI, per germline. The CDR3 is 13 residues long.

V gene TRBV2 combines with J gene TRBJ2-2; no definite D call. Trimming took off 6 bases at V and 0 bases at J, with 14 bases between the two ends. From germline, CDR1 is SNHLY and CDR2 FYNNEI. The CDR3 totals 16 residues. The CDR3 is CASSPKLASNTGELFF. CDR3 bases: TGTGCCAGCAGCCCCAAACTCGCATCGAACACCGGGGAGCTGTTTTTT.

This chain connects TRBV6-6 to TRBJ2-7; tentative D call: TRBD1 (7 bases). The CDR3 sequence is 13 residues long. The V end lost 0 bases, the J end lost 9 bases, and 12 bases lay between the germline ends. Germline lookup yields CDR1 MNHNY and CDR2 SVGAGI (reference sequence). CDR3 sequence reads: CASSYSPRGVQYV. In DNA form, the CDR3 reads TGTGCCAGCAGTTACTCGCCCAGGGGGGTGCAGTACGTC.

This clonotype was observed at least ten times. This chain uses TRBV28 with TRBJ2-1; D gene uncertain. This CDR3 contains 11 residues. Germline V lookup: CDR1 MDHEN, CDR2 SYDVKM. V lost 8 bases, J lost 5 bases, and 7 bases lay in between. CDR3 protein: CASCTNNEQFF. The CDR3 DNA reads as TGTGCCAGCTGTACCAACAATGAGCAGTTCTTC. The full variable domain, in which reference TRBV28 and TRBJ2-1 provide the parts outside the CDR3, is DVKVTQSSRYLVKRTGEKVFLECVQDMDHENMFWYRQDPGLGLRLIYFSYDVKMKEKGDIPEGYSVSREKKERFSLILESASTNQTSMYLCASCTNNEQFFGPGTRLTVL.

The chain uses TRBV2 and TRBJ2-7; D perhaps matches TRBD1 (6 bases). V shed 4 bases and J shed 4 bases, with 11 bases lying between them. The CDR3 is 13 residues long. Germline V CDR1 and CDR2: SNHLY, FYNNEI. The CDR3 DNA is TGTGCCAGCAGTGTCCAGGGGTCGTACGAGCAGTACGTC. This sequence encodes CASSVQGSYEQYV.

The CDR3 loop reads CSAGTGLIGVPLHF. The CDR3 DNA reads as TGCAGTGCTGGGACCGGTCTGATAGGGGTACCCCTCCACTTT. The J gene is TRBJ1-6, the V gene TRBV20-1, with D perhaps TRBD1 (5 bases). Germline V CDR1 and CDR2: DFQATT, SNEGSKA (reference sequence). The CDR3 is 14 residues long. Trimming stripped 5 bases from V and 12 bases from J, with 20 bases between.

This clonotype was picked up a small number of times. CDR3 bases: TGTGCCAGCAGCCAAGATCGGTGGAGCTACTATGGCTACACCTTC. This translates into CASSQDRWSYYGYTF. The genes are TRBV14 and TRBJ1-2; unclear D gene. The V end lost 0 bases, the J end lost 3 bases, and 11 bases lay between the germline ends. CDR1 is SGHDN and CDR2 is FVKESK in the germline V gene. CDR3 length: 15 amino acids.

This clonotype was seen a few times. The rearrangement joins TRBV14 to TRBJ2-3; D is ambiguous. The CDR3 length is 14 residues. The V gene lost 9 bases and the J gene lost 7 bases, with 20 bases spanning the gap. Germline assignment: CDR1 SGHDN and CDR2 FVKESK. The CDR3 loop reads CARGNYHDENTQYF. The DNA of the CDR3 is TGTGCCAGGGGTAATTACCACGATGAGAATACGCAGTATTTT.

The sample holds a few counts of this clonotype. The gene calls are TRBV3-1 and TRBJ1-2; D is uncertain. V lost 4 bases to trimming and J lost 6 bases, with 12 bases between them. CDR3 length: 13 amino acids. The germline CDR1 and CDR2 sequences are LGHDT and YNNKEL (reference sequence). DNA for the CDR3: TGTGCCAGCAGCCCCCGGGGAGGGCATGGCTACACCTTC. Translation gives CASSPRGGHGYTF.

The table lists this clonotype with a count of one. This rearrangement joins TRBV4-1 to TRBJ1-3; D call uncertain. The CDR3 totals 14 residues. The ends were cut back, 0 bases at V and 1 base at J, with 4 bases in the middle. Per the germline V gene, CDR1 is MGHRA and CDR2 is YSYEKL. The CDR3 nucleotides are TGCGCCAGCAGCCAAGAGGGGTCTGGAAACACCATATATTTT. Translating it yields CASSQEGSGNTIYF.

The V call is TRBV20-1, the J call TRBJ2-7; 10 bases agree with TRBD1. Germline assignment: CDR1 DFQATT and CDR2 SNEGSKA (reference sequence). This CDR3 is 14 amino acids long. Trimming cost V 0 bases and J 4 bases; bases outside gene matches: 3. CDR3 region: CSARDAGQGYEQYV. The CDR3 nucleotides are TGCAGTGCTAGAGATGCGGGACAGGGGTACGAGCAGTACGTC.

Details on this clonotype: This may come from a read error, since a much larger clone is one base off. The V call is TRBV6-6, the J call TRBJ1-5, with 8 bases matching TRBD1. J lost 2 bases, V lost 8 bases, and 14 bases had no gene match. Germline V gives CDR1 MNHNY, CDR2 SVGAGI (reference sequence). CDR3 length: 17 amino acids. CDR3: CASGRSDRARGNQPQHF. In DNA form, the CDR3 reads TGTGCCAGCGGCCGTTCGGACAGGGCTCGAGGCAATCAGCCCCAGCATTTT.